These 20 T cell receptor beta chains were all obtained from the same sample, sequenced in a study of Ad26.COV2.S vaccination and SARS-CoV-2 variants. Documented treatment: roughly 20 received Ad26.COV2.S at low or high dose, single or two shots; 5 received placebo; per-sample allocation not given. Material that was analyzed had been drawn on day 63 after the first vaccine or placebo injection. Profiled with immunoSEQ multiplex PCR; TCRdb holds only in-frame clones, not every one. Of 350,000 to 400,000 clones listed, about 88% are singletons. The input for sequencing was peripheral blood, taken in a trial of Ad26.COV2.S vaccine versus placebo. The origin of the receptors is a person aged 18-65 years who received the Ad26.COV2.S COVID-19 vaccine or a placebo.

This chain connects TRBV5-8 to TRBJ1-4, with D maybe TRBD1 (5 bases). The CDR3 has 19 amino acids. With 0 bases removed from V and 4 bases from J, the gap between germline ends came to 22 bases. Germline assignment: CDR1 SGHTS and CDR2 YDEGEE. CDR3 sequence reads: CASSLAVRVDSFDNEKLFF. The CDR3 DNA follows: TGTGCCAGCAGCTTGGCAGTACGCGTTGACAGCTTCGATAATGAAAAACTGTTTTTT.

Here the CDR3 DNA reads TGTGCCAGCAGCGTTCTTAACAATGAGCAGTTCTTC. Translation gives CASSVLNNEQFF. This chain joins TRBV9 and TRBJ2-1; D unresolved. Germline CDR1 SGDLS, CDR2 YYNGEE. The V and J ends lost 2 bases and 5 bases respectively, with 5 bases between them. The CDR3 spans 12 residues.

The rearrangement uses TRBV9 and TRBJ2-2, with 8 nucleotides matching TRBD2. CDR1 is SGDLS and CDR2 is YYNGEE in the germline V gene. This CDR3 has 16 residues. V lost 2 bases to trimming and J lost 4 bases; unmatched junction nucleotides: 7. The CDR3 DNA sequence: TGTGCCAGCAGCGTTGGGGGACTAGGATTCACCGGGGAGCTGTTTTTT. This encodes CASSVGGLGFTGELFF.

V gene TRBV7-2 combines with J gene TRBJ2-7; the D gene is possibly TRBD2 (8 bases). CDR3 length: 16 residues. Between the trimmed V and J ends, which lost 6 bases and 4 bases, there was a span of 22 bases. Germline V gene lookup returns CDR1 SGHTA and CDR2 FQGNSA. The DNA for the CDR3 is TGTGCCAGCAGTTCTAGCGGGCCTCAGGGGGTATACGAGCAGTACTTC. This sequence encodes CASSSSGPQGVYEQYF. Full variable domain (rest looked up from reference TRBV7-2 and TRBJ2-7): GAGVSQSPSNKVTEKGKDVELRCDPISGHTALYWYRQSLGQGLEFLIYFQGNSAPDKSGLPSDRFSAERTGGSVSTLTIQRTQQEDSAVYLCASSSSGPQGVYEQYFGPGTRLTVT.

The chain recombines TRBV6-2 or TRBV6-3 with TRBJ2-3; the D is unclear. This CDR3 comprises 12 residues. V lost 1 base to trimming and J lost 5 bases, with 4 bases between them. Germline assignment: CDR1 MNHEY and CDR2 SVGEGT. The CDR3 protein is CASSYLRDTQYF. The CDR3 DNA follows: TGTGCCAGCAGTTACTTACGAGATACGCAGTATTTT.

The CDR3 sequence is CASSYRTDSYGYTF. The CDR3 region has the DNA TGTGCCAGTAGTTACAGGACCGACAGCTATGGCTACACCTTC. The chain uses TRBV19 and TRBJ1-2, with D possibly being TRBD1 (5 bases). The CDR3 consists of 14 residues. V shed 5 bases and J shed 4 bases, with 14 bases lying between them. Germline V gene lookup returns CDR1 LNHDA and CDR2 SQIVND (reference sequence).

This chain joins TRBV5-1 and TRBJ2-2; no clear D gene. Trimming removed 2 bases at V and 4 bases at J, with 6 bases between. The CDR3 is 13 amino acids. Germline V gene sequence: CDR1 SGHRS, CDR2 YFSETQ. The CDR3 DNA is TGCGCCAGCAGCTTCGGGCTCACCGGGGAGCTGTTTTTT. Translation gives CASSFGLTGELFF.

This chain links TRBV2 with TRBJ2-5, with D possibly TRBD2 on 6 matching bases. The ends were cut back, 7 bases at V and 5 bases at J, with 11 bases in the middle. Looked up from germline, CDR1 is SNHLY and CDR2 is FYNNEI. This CDR3 has 12 residues. As DNA, the CDR3 is TGTGCCAGCAATGTTGGGGGGGAGACCCAGTACTTC. Protein sequence: CASNVGGETQYF.

This chain connects TRBV6-1 to TRBJ2-7; no clear D. Trimming stripped 0 bases from V and 3 bases from J, with 9 bases between. The CDR3 is 14 amino acids. CDR1 MNHNS and CDR2 SASEGT come from the germline V gene. CDR3 in amino acids: CASSEAPDGYEQYF. CDR3 nucleotide sequence: TGTGCCAGCAGTGAAGCGCCCGACGGCTACGAGCAGTACTTC.

This clone has more than one count but fewer than ten. This chain joins TRBV7-9 and TRBJ1-2; D is perhaps TRBD1 (6 bases). The CDR3 runs to 15 residues. Germline V gene data show CDR1 as SEHNR and CDR2 as FQNEAQ (reference sequence). With 0 bases removed from V and 4 bases from J, the gap between germline ends came to 12 bases. Here the CDR3 reads CASSLAQSGVYGYTF. In DNA, the CDR3 is TGTGCCAGCAGCTTAGCGCAATCAGGGGTCTATGGCTACACCTTC.

The CDR3 protein is CASSLDRAGNTIYF. CDR3 DNA sequence: TGCGCCAGCAGCTTAGACAGGGCTGGAAACACCATATATTTT. This rearrangement joins TRBV5-1 to TRBJ1-3, with 7 nucleotides matching TRBD1. The CDR3 is 14 residues long. Looked up from germline, CDR1 is SGHRS and CDR2 is YFSETQ. V dropped 2 bases and J dropped 2; count of bases not matched to a gene: 1.

This chain links TRBV5-1 with TRBJ2-5; no clear D gene. This CDR3 has 13 amino acids. Germline V lookup: CDR1 SGHRS, CDR2 YFSETQ. V lost 1 base, J lost 5 bases, and 9 bases lay in between. The CDR3 region has the DNA TGCGCCAGCAGCTTGACAGTTCACGAGACCCAGTACTTC. Amino acids: CASSLTVHETQYF.

The rearrangement uses TRBV19 and TRBJ2-7; 9 nucleotides line up with TRBD2. The length of the CDR3 is 15 residues. Germline CDR1 reads LNHDA; CDR2 reads SQIVND (reference sequence). V lost 1 base to trimming and J lost 7 bases; unmatched junction nucleotides: 8. In DNA form, the CDR3 reads TGTGCCAGTAGTATAGCTCTAGCGGGGTCTGGGGAGCAGTACTTC. It codes for CASSIALAGSGEQYF.

This chain links TRBV7-2 with TRBJ1-1, with 7 nucleotides matching TRBD1. V lost 4 bases and J lost 5; bases outside the gene matches: 13. This CDR3 has 16 amino acids. Germline CDR1 reads SGHTA; CDR2 reads FQGNSA. The CDR3 nucleotides read TGTGCCAGCAGCTCACTACAGACAGGGCGGGGGACTGAAGCTTTCTTT. Protein: CASSSLQTGRGTEAFF.

J is TRBJ2-5 and V is TRBV19; D is unresolved. Trimming pared 0 bases from V and 3 bases from J, leaving 8 bases between. Germline values: CDR1 LNHDA, CDR2 SQIVND (reference sequence). This CDR3 is built from 14 residues. CDR3 sequence reads: CASSIDRGKETQYF. The DNA for the CDR3 is TGTGCCAGTAGTATAGATCGTGGGAAAGAGACCCAGTACTTC.

V gene TRBV6-2 or TRBV6-3 combines with J gene TRBJ2-1; weak D call: TRBD1 (5 bases). The V end lost 2 bases, the J end lost 5 bases, and 10 bases lay between the germline ends. This CDR3 is built from 14 residues. CDR1 MNHEY and CDR2 SVGEGT come from the germline V gene. Here the CDR3 reads CASSYSDSHNEQFF. CDR3 DNA sequence: TGTGCCAGCAGTTACAGTGACAGCCACAATGAGCAGTTCTTC.

This chain uses TRBV7-2 with TRBJ1-2; D gene ambiguous. Germline CDR1 reads SGHTA; CDR2 reads FQGNSA. The CDR3 extends over 14 amino acids. The V end lost 5 bases, the J end lost 7 bases, and 17 bases lay between the germline ends. CDR3 nucleotide sequence: TGTGCCAGCAGCCTCGGAGGGTCCCCTGGTGGCTACACCTTC. Protein: CASSLGGSPGGYTF.

This clone has a handful of counts. This sequence joins TRBV12-5 and TRBJ1-5; D might be TRBD1 (6 bases). There are 17 residues in the CDR3. The V gene lost 0 bases and the J gene lost 0 bases, with 12 bases spanning the gap. CDR1 and CDR2 from the germline V gene are LGHNT and FRNRAP. CDR3 in amino acids: CASGLVNREYSNQPQHF. DNA of the CDR3: TGTGCTAGTGGTTTGGTAAACAGGGAGTATAGCAATCAGCCCCAGCATTTT.

V and J are TRBV18 and TRBJ1-2; TRBD1 is a possible D gene (6 bases). This CDR3 comprises 15 residues. Germline CDR1 KGHSH, CDR2 LQKENI. With 8 bases removed from V and 6 bases from J, the gap between germline ends came to 22 bases. The CDR3 here is CASTLSLTGSDGYTF. The CDR3 DNA sequence: TGTGCCAGCACTCTTTCTCTCACAGGGTCGGATGGCTACACCTTC.

This chain connects TRBV27 to TRBJ1-1, with TRBD1 identical over 12 bases. The CDR3 runs 21 residues. CDR1 MNHEY and CDR2 SMNVEV come from the germline V gene (reference sequence). Trimming took 6 bases from V and 1 from J; bases not matched to a gene: 21. The CDR3 DNA reads TGTGCCAGCAGCCCGCCTAAGACTTTCCGGGACAGGGGGCTGAGGAACACTGAAGCTTTCTTT. It specifies CASSPPKTFRDRGLRNTEAFF.